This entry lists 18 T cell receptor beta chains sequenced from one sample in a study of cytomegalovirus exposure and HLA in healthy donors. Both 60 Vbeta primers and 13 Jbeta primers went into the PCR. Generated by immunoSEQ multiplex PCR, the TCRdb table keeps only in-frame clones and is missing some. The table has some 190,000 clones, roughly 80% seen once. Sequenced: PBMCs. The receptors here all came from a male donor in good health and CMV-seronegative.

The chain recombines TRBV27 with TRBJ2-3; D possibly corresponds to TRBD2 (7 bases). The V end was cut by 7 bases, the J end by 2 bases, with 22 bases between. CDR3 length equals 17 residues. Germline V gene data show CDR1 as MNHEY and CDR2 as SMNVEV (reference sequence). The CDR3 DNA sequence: TGTGCCAGCAAATCCCAGTCGGGCGGGGGCCTCACAGATACGCAGTATTTT. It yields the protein CASKSQSGGGLTDTQYF.

The CDR3 loop is CASSAQVWTGGETDTQYF. The DNA for the CDR3 is TGTGCCAGCAGCGCTCAAGTGTGGACAGGGGGGGAAACAGATACGCAGTATTTT. The chain couples TRBV9 to TRBJ2-3; 10 bases line up with TRBD1. The CDR3 is 18 amino acids. V trimming: 3 bases; J trimming: 3 bases; junction bases outside the gene matches: 13. CDR1 is SGDLS and CDR2 is YYNGEE in the germline V gene.

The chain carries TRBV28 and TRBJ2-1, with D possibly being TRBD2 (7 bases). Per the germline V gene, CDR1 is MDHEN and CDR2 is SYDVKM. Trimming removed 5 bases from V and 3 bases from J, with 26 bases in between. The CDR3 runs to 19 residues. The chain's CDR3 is CASSQGGLSRLALYNEQFF. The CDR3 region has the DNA TGTGCCAGCAGTCAAGGGGGACTATCCCGCCTGGCCCTCTACAATGAGCAGTTCTTC.

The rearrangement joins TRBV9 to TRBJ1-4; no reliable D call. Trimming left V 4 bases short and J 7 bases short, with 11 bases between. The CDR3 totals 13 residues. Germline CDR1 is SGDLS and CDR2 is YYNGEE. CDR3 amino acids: CASSSGPLEKLFF. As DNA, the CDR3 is TGTGCCAGCAGCTCCGGTCCGCTTGAAAAACTGTTTTTT.

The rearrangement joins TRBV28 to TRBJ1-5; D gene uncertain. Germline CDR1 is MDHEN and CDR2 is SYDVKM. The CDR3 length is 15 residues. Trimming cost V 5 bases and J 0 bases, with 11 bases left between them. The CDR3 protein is CASSEGRYSNQPQHF. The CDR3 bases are TGTGCCAGCAGTGAAGGGAGATATAGCAATCAGCCCCAGCATTTT.

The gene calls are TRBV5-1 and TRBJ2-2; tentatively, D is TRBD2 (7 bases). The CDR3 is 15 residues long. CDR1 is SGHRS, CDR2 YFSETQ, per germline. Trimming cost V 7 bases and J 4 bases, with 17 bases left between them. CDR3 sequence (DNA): TGCGCCAGCCTGAGGGGGGGCGAGCCCACCGGGGAGCTGTTTTTT. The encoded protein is CASLRGGEPTGELFF.

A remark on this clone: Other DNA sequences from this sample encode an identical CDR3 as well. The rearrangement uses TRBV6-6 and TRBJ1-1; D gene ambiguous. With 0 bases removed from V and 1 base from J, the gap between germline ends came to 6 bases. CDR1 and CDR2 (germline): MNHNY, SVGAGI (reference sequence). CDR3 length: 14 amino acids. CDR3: CASSYSRGNTEAFF. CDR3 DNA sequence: TGTGCCAGCAGTTACTCGAGAGGGAACACTGAAGCTTTCTTT.

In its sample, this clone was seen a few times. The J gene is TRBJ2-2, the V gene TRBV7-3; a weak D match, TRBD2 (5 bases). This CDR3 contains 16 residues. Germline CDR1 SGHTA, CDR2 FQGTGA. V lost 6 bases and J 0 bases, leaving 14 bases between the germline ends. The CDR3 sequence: CASSPSGGPNTGELFF. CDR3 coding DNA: TGTGCCAGCAGTCCCTCAGGAGGCCCGAACACCGGGGAGCTGTTTTTT.

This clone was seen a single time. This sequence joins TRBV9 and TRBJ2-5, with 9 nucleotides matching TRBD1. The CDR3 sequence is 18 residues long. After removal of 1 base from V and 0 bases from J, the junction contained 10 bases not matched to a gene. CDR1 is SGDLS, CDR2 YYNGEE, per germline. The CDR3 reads CASSVNGDRVGYQETQYF. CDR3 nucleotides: TGTGCCAGCAGCGTAAACGGGGACAGGGTTGGGTACCAAGAGACCCAGTACTTC.

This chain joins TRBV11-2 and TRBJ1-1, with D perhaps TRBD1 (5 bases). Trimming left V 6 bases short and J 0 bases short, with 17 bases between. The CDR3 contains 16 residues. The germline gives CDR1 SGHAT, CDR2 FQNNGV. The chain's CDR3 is CASSRLGGLLNTEAFF. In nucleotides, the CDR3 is TGTGCCAGCAGTCGCCTGGGGGGTTTATTGAACACTGAAGCTTTCTTT.

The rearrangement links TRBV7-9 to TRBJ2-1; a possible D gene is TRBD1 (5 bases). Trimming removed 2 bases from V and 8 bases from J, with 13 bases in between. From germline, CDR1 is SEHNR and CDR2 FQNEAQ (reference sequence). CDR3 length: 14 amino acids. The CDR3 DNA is TGTGCCAGCAGCTTAAGACAGTATGAGGATGAGCAGTTCTTC. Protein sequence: CASSLRQYEDEQFF.

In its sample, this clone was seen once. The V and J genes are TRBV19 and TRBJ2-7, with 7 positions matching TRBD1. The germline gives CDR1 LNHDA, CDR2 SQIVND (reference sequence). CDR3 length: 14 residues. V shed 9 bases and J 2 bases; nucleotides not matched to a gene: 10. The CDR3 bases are TGTGCCAGCACTAAAGGGACAGAGCCCTACGAGCAGTACTTC. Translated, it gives CASTKGTEPYEQYF.

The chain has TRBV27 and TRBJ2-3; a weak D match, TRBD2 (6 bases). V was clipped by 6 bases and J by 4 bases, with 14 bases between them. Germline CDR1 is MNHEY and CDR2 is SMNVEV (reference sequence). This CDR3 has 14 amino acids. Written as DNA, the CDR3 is TGTGCCAGCAGCTTAGACGGGGACTCAGATACGCAGTATTTT. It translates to CASSLDGDSDTQYF.

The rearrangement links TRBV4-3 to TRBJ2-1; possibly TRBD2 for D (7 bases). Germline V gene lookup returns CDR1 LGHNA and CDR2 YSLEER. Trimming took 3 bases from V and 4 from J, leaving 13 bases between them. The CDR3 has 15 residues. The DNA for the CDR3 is TGCGCCAGCAGCCAGGGGGGGCGGCGTTACAATGAGCAGTTCTTC. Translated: CASSQGGRRYNEQFF.

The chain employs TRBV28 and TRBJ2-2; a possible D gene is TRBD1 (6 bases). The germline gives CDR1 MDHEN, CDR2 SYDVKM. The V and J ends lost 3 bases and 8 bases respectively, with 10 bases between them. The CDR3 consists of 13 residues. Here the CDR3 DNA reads TGTGCCAGCAGTTTCCGAGACAGGGGGGAGCTGTTTTTT. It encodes CASSFRDRGELFF.

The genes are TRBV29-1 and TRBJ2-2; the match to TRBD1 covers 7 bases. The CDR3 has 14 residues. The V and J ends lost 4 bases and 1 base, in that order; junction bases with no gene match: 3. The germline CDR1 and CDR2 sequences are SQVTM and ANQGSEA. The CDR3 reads CSVARDRNTGELFF. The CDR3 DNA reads TGCAGCGTTGCCCGGGACAGGAACACCGGGGAGCTGTTTTTT.

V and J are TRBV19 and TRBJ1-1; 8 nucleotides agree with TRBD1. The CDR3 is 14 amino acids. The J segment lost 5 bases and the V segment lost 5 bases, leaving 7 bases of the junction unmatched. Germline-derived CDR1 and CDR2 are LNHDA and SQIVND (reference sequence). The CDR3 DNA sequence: TGTGCCAGTAGTGACAGGGGAGGGGATACTGAAGCTTTCTTT. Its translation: CASSDRGGDTEAFF.

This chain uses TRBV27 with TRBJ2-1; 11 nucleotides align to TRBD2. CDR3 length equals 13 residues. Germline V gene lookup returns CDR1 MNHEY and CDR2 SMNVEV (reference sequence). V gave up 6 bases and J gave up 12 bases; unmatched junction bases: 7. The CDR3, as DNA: TGTGCCAGCAGGGCTAGCGGGGGGAGTACGCAGTTCTTC. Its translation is CASRASGGSTQFF.